These 28 T cell receptor beta chains were all obtained from the same sample, sequenced in a study of T cells in tuberculosis. The method was immunoSEQ multiplex PCR; TCRdb's version includes in-frame clones alone and lacks a portion of them. This sample has more than 35,000 clones, with roughly 94% found just once. Time point of the sample: new active TB diagnosis, blood taken before or within 7 days of starting treatment. The starting material was PBMCs, obtained at tuberculosis diagnosis. The receptors derive from an adult with tuberculosis.

CDR3 in amino acids: CASSYGGGVSQALPNEQFF. The CDR3 DNA reads TGTGCCAGCAGTTACGGCGGGGGGGTGTCGCAGGCCCTCCCCAATGAGCAGTTCTTC. This rearrangement joins TRBV28 to TRBJ2-1, with TRBD2 matching over 9 bases. V shed 4 bases, J shed 6 bases, and the junction held 19 bases outside the gene matches. This CDR3 comprises 19 residues. Germline V gene lookup returns CDR1 MDHEN and CDR2 SYDVKM. The variable domain in full, completed from reference TRBV28 and TRBJ2-1, reads DVKVTQSSRYLVKRTGEKVFLECVQDMDHENMFWYRQDPGLGLRLIYFSYDVKMKEKGDIPEGYSVSREKKERFSLILESASTNQTSMYLCASSYGGGVSQALPNEQFFGPGTRLTVL.

The genes are TRBV7-3 and TRBJ2-2; 11 bases align to TRBD2. The germline V gene has CDR1 SGHTA and CDR2 FQGTGA. This CDR3 is 16 amino acids long. Trimming removed 7 bases from V and 7 bases from J; junction bases left unmatched: 11. For the CDR3, the DNA is TGTGCCAGCAAAGGTGGGACTAGCGGCCTCGGCGGGGAGCTGTTTTTT. Its protein product is CASKGGTSGLGGELFF.

The chain recombines TRBV7-7 with TRBJ2-1, with TRBD1 matching over 9 bases. With 5 bases clipped from V and 7 bases from J, the junction kept 3 bases outside the gene matches. This CDR3 region has 13 residues. Per germline, CDR1 SSHAT and CDR2 FNYEAQ (reference sequence). The DNA of the CDR3 is TGTGCCAGCAGCCCAGGACAGGGGAATGAGCAGTTCTTC. Protein: CASSPGQGNEQFF.

The genes are TRBV7-6 and TRBJ2-2; possible D gene TRBD1, 6 bases. Trimming removed 4 bases from V and 7 bases from J, with 13 bases in between. The CDR3 totals 14 residues. Germline assignment: CDR1 SGHVS and CDR2 FNYEAQ. CDR3 residues: CASSSLQGIGELFF. The CDR3, as DNA: TGTGCCAGCAGCTCCCTACAGGGTATCGGGGAGCTGTTTTTT.

V gene TRBV27 combines with J gene TRBJ1-2; 7 bases are a match to TRBD1. CDR3 length: 18 amino acids. CDR1 and CDR2 (germline): MNHEY, SMNVEV (reference sequence). The V segment lost 1 base and the J segment 0 bases; nucleotides outside the gene matches: 11. The CDR3 region is CASSLLKTPGQTNYGYTF. DNA of the CDR3: TGTGCCAGCAGTTTATTAAAAACACCGGGACAGACTAACTATGGCTACACCTTC.

This sequence joins TRBV18 and TRBJ1-6; maybe TRBD1 (6 bases). Deletions cut 2 bases from V and 7 bases from J, with 12 bases between. Germline V CDR1 and CDR2: KGHSH, LQKENI. The CDR3 sequence is 15 residues long. In DNA form, the CDR3 reads TGTGCCAGCTCACCAAAAGACAGGTCAAATTCACCCCTCCACTTT. Residues: CASSPKDRSNSPLHF.

The chain is built from TRBV7-2 and TRBJ1-2; D is unclear. The V end was cut by 5 bases, the J end by 8 bases, with 21 bases between. CDR1 and CDR2 (germline): SGHTA, FQGNSA. The length of the CDR3 is 15 residues. In DNA form, the CDR3 reads TGTGCCAGCAGCCCGCGCGGGGTCCATGCCTCGGGCTACACCTTC. Amino acids: CASSPRGVHASGYTF.

The chain has TRBV30 and TRBJ2-7; 14 bases align to TRBD2. This CDR3 is 19 amino acids long. Germline CDR1 GTSNPN, CDR2 SVGIG (reference sequence). V lost 3 bases, J lost 1 base, and 14 bases stayed unmatched. CDR3 in amino acids: CAWSRAGLAGAWGSYEQYF. The CDR3 nucleotides read TGTGCCTGGAGCAGAGCGGGACTAGCGGGGGCTTGGGGTTCCTACGAGCAGTACTTC.

The chain uses TRBV2 and TRBJ1-5; D uncertain. The CDR3 is made up of 15 amino acids. Trimming took 1 base from V and 7 from J, leaving 14 bases between them. Germline loops: CDR1 SNHLY, CDR2 FYNNEI. For the CDR3, the DNA is TGTGCCAGCAGTGAAGAAACCGCTTGGCGGCAGCCCCAGCATTTT. It encodes CASSEETAWRQPQHF.

This clone was observed a few times. The same CDR3 arises from other DNA sequences in this sample as well. The gene calls are TRBV5-1 and TRBJ1-2, with 7 bases lining up with TRBD1. There are 14 residues in the CDR3. CDR1 and CDR2 from the germline V gene are SGHRS and YFSETQ. Germline trimming cut 0 bases from V and 2 bases from J; bases unmatched to any gene: 1. CDR3 DNA sequence: TGCGCCAGCAGCTTGGGGGACAGAAACTATGGCTACACCTTC. It encodes CASSLGDRNYGYTF.

V usage is TRBV5-1 and J usage is TRBJ1-6; 11 bases fit TRBD1. CDR3 size: 15 residues. J was trimmed by 7 bases and V by 4 bases; bases with no gene match: 4. CDR1 is SGHRS, CDR2 YFSETQ, per germline. CDR3 sequence (DNA): TGCGCCAGCAGCACGGGGGACAGGGGGAATTCACCCCTCCACTTT. As protein: CASSTGDRGNSPLHF.

The chain has TRBV2 and TRBJ1-2, with D unclear. Trimming removed 2 bases from V and 4 bases from J, with 8 bases in between. The V gene's germline CDR1 is SNHLY and CDR2 FYNNEI. The CDR3 runs 13 residues. This chain's CDR3 is CASSETVIYGYTF. The CDR3 DNA reads as TGTGCCAGCAGTGAAACGGTTATCTATGGCTACACCTTC.

This chain links TRBV18 with TRBJ1-5; the D gene is possibly TRBD1 (5 bases). Deletions cut 2 bases from V and 4 bases from J, with 21 bases between. The CDR3 spans 18 residues. Per germline, CDR1 KGHSH and CDR2 LQKENI. CDR3: CASSPYYTATELNQPQHF. The CDR3 nucleotides are TGTGCCAGCTCACCATATTACACCGCGACAGAGCTAAATCAGCCCCAGCATTTT.

The chain has TRBV9 and TRBJ2-6; 8 nucleotides line up with TRBD1. The V and J ends lost 4 bases and 2 bases, in that order; junction bases with no gene match: 5. The CDR3 has 16 amino acids. Germline-derived CDR1 and CDR2 are SGDLS and YYNGEE. In DNA form, the CDR3 reads TGTGCCAGCAGCTCGTCAGGGGGCGCTGGGGCCAACGTCCTGACTTTC. Its protein is CASSSSGGAGANVLTF.

This clone was detected only once. The genes are TRBV30 and TRBJ2-4; 7 bases line up with TRBD2. J gave up 3 bases and V 0 bases, and 8 bases lay outside the gene matches. Germline assignment: CDR1 GTSNPN and CDR2 SVGIG (reference sequence). This CDR3 contains 16 residues. The CDR3 DNA sequence: TGTGCCTGGAGTGTACCAACGGGGGGAGGCAAAAACATTCAGTACTTC. Protein product: CAWSVPTGGGKNIQYF.

This sequence joins TRBV5-4 and TRBJ2-2; D is perhaps TRBD1 (5 bases). Trimming removed 7 bases from V and 7 bases from J, with 11 bases in between. The CDR3 runs 12 residues. In germline, CDR1 is SGHNT, CDR2 YYREEE (reference sequence). DNA of the CDR3: TGTGCCAGCGCAGGGTGGGGCGGGGAGCTGTTTTTT. Protein product: CASAGWGGELFF.

The rearrangement uses TRBV5-1 and TRBJ1-1; the match to TRBD1 covers 7 bases. V trimming: 4 bases; J trimming: 4 bases; junction bases outside the gene matches: 7. Germline-derived CDR1 and CDR2 are SGHRS and YFSETQ. The CDR3 extends over 14 amino acids. In nucleotides, the CDR3 is TGCGCCAGCAGCCTGGGACAGAGCCCCACTGAAGCTTTCTTT. Encoded protein: CASSLGQSPTEAFF.

V gene TRBV27 combines with J gene TRBJ2-7; 10 bases map to TRBD2. Looked up from germline, CDR1 is MNHEY and CDR2 is SMNVEV (reference sequence). The CDR3 is 17 amino acids. V dropped 5 bases and J dropped 1; count of bases not matched to a gene: 11. In DNA, the CDR3 is TGTGCCAGCAGTCTAAGACAGCGGGGGGGCCAGTCCTACGAGCAGTACTTC. It translates to CASSLRQRGGQSYEQYF.

The chain joins TRBV5-8 to TRBJ1-2; possibly TRBD1 for D (5 bases). There are 19 residues in the CDR3. CDR1 and CDR2 (germline): SGHTS, YDEGEE. The V end lost 5 bases, the J end lost 0 bases, and 26 bases lay between the germline ends. CDR3 amino acids: CASSLYDSRPGQSNYGYTF. The CDR3 region has the DNA TGTGCCAGCAGTCTTTACGACAGTAGGCCGGGTCAATCTAACTATGGCTACACCTTC.

This clone was detected only a few times. V usage is TRBV29-1 and J usage is TRBJ2-1, with 10 bases identical to TRBD2. The CDR3 is made up of 13 amino acids. The germline V gene encodes CDR1 SQVTM and CDR2 ANQGSEA. Unmatched junction bases numbered 4, after V lost 7 bases and J lost 4 bases. CDR3 residues: CSALAGAYNEQFF. As DNA, the CDR3 is TGCAGCGCCCTAGCGGGGGCTTACAATGAGCAGTTCTTC.

V gene TRBV4-3 combines with J gene TRBJ2-1, with 10 bases fitting TRBD2. Germline CDR1 LGHNA, CDR2 YSLEER. The CDR3 loop spans 16 amino acids. The ends lost 2 bases at V and 5 bases at J; junction bases unmatched: 6. The CDR3 coding sequence is TGCGCCAGCAGCCAAAAAAGCGGGGGGGGGAACAATGAGCAGTTCTTC. This sequence encodes CASSQKSGGGNNEQFF.

The CDR3 nucleotides are TGCGCCAGCAGCTTACATACACCAACAACTAGCGGGGGATACTCCTACAATGAGCAGTTCTTC. Translation: CASSLHTPTTSGGYSYNEQFF. The gene calls are TRBV5-1 and TRBJ2-1; TRBD2 aligns across 11 bases. CDR3 length: 21 residues. Losses at the gene ends were 2 bases for V and 0 bases for J; bases not matched to a gene: 16. Per germline, CDR1 SGHRS and CDR2 YFSETQ. The full variable domain, completed using reference TRBV5-1 and TRBJ2-1, is KAGVTQTPRYLIKTRGQQVTLSCSPISGHRSVSWYQQTPGQGLQFLFEYFSETQRNKGNFPGRFSGRQFSNSRSEMNVSTLELGDSALYLCASSLHTPTTSGGYSYNEQFFGPGTRLTVL.

The chain joins TRBV18 to TRBJ1-2, with 7 positions matching TRBD1. V was pared by 3 bases and J by 4 bases, with 8 bases of the junction left unmatched. This CDR3 has 15 residues. Per germline, CDR1 KGHSH and CDR2 LQKENI. The CDR3 loop reads CASSPNRDSSYGYTF. DNA of the CDR3: TGTGCCAGCTCACCGAACCGGGACAGTTCCTATGGCTACACCTTC.

The chain couples TRBV6-1 to TRBJ1-4; D remains ambiguous. The length of the CDR3 is 12 residues. Trimming cost V 6 bases and J 8 bases, with 10 bases left between them. Germline CDR1 is MNHNS and CDR2 is SASEGT. CDR3 coding DNA: TGTGCCAGCAGAACGCTCGGGGAAAAACTGTTTTTT. Translation gives CASRTLGEKLFF.

V gene TRBV7-9 combines with J gene TRBJ1-2; D is ambiguous. The CDR3 loop spans 13 amino acids. Germline CDR1 SEHNR, CDR2 FQNEAQ (reference sequence). V lost 2 bases, J lost 4 bases, and 8 bases lay in between. The CDR3 sequence: CASSLQQIYGYTF. CDR3 coding DNA: TGTGCCAGCAGCTTACAACAGATCTATGGCTACACCTTC.

The chain links TRBV27 to TRBJ1-2, with D tentatively TRBD1 (6 bases). The germline gives CDR1 MNHEY, CDR2 SMNVEV (reference sequence). The CDR3 contains 18 residues. Trimming shortened V by 7 bases and J by 0 bases, and 24 bases separated the two germline ends. Written as DNA, the CDR3 is TGTGCCAGCACCCCTGGGCTGCAGGGGACGAGATCTAACTATGGCTACACCTTC. This codes for CASTPGLQGTRSNYGYTF.

The chain uses TRBV5-1 and TRBJ2-2; a possible D gene is TRBD1 (6 bases). The V gene's germline CDR1 is SGHRS and CDR2 YFSETQ. This CDR3 is built from 14 residues. The V gene lost 5 bases and the J gene lost 4 bases, with 12 bases spanning the gap. CDR3 coding DNA: TGCGCCAGCAGAAGGGGGTCGGGCACCGGGGAGCTGTTTTTT. It translates to CASRRGSGTGELFF.

The count of this clone is one. CDR3: CASSFSPNSPLHF. The CDR3 DNA reads as TGTGCCAGCAGTTTTTCCCCAAATTCACCCCTCCACTTT. The V call is TRBV27, the J call TRBJ1-6; D uncertain. Trimming took 3 bases from V and 7 from J, leaving 7 bases between them. The germline CDR1 and CDR2 sequences are MNHEY and SMNVEV (reference sequence). The CDR3 length is 13 residues.